This TCR beta chain was obtained from a study of technical replicates of blood from a few donors (TCRdb year 2017). V lost 3 bases and J lost 7 bases, and the count of bases not matched to a germline gene is 3. CDR1 SGHRS and CDR2 YFSETQ are derived from the germline V gene. The CDR3 runs 13 amino acids, cysteine and phenylalanine included. The read is trimmed to its CDR3 DNA, 39 bases read in frame from base 1. Comment on this clone: Its antigen specificity is not known. Base-call qualities are not available, and no considerably larger clone is one nucleotide away.

To prepare the library, the immunoSEQ multiplex PCR assay was applied. The clones in this table, taken by TCRdb from immuneACCESS, are in-frame only. Not every clone is retained; where verified, under half of the shortfall comes from an unresolved V gene, and the cause of the rest is unknown. This sample is represented by roughly 80,000 clones; about 94% of them were singletons. The leading ten clones occupy about 0.37% of the sample. The chain is encoded by TRBV5-1 joined to TRBJ2-7, with 11 bases in between that match TRBD1. This TCR derives from a human donor in good health. The sequenced sample consisted of T cells isolated from PBMCs. CDR3 reads: CASSWTGGGEQYF. In nucleotide form, the sequence is TGCGCCAGCAGCTGGACAGGGGGCGGGGAGCAGTACTTC.